This T cell receptor (beta chain) derives from a study of T cell repertoires in ileal Crohn's disease. Study conclusions and caveats: High-frequency clones were more common in sorted CD8 than CD4 cells.

The V gene lost 1 base and the J gene lost 1 base, with 13 bases spanning the gap. Germline CDR1 and CDR2: LNHDA and SQIVND (reference sequence). This CDR3 spans 16 amino acids. A remark on this clone: What it recognizes is unknown.

TCRdb's table, derived via immunoSEQ multiplex PCR, lists solely in-frame clones and lacks some. The sample lists under 20,000 clones, around 70% occurring once. Time point noted: neoterminal ileum biopsy at postoperative endoscopy, about 6 months after surgery. The sequenced sample was ileal tissue. The sequence was collected from an adult with Crohn's disease. This chain uses TRBV19 with TRBJ2-5; a possible D gene is TRBD2 (6 bases). The CDR3, as DNA: TGTGCCAGTAGTATAGCCCTGGGACTCCTCCAAGAGACCCAGTACTTC. Translation: CASSIALGLLQETQYF.